These 20 T cell receptor beta chains originate from one sample sequenced in a study of blood T cell repertoires in COVID-19 (dated by TCRdb to the early 2020s). Receptor amplification or capture employed the immunoSEQ multiplex PCR assay. The source is immuneACCESS, and TCRdb retained only in-frame sequences with V and J called. Part of the clones is not carried over; for the studies checked, unresolved V genes explain less than half of this, and the remainder is unexplained. The sample table lists about 100,000 clones, over 75% of them with a count of one. The leading ten clones occupy more than 3% of the sample. The sequencing input was peripheral blood. Receptor source: a man between 60 and 75 years old with acute or convalescent COVID-19.

The chain has TRBV19 and TRBJ2-3; D perhaps matches TRBD2 (5 bases). Germline CDR1 LNHDA, CDR2 SQIVND (reference sequence). V was clipped by 3 bases and J by 4 bases, with 14 bases between them. The CDR3 spans 15 residues. The CDR3 coding sequence is TGTGCCAGTAGTATTAACGGGGTCGGTGCAGATACGCAGTATTTT. Translating it yields CASSINGVGADTQYF.

This chain joins TRBV5-1 and TRBJ2-1; 7 positions agree with TRBD2. The CDR3 contains 16 residues. Germline assignment: CDR1 SGHRS and CDR2 YFSETQ. Trimming cost V 3 bases and J 3 bases; bases outside gene matches: 9. CDR3 DNA sequence: TGCGCCAGCAGCTCCTGGACGGGGGGACTCTACAATGAGCAGTTCTTC. It codes for CASSSWTGGLYNEQFF.

The V and J genes are TRBV7-2 and TRBJ1-2, with 7 bases fitting TRBD1. This CDR3 contains 15 residues. Germline loops: CDR1 SGHTA, CDR2 FQGNSA. V was pared by 2 bases and J by 4 bases, with 7 bases of the junction left unmatched. CDR3 bases: TGTGCCAGCAGCTTATATAACAGGGGAAGCTATGGCTACACCTTC. This gives the protein CASSLYNRGSYGYTF.

The chain couples TRBV10-3 to TRBJ2-7; 16 bases are shared with TRBD2. The length of the CDR3 is 16 residues. V lost 4 bases, J lost 4 bases, and 4 bases stayed unmatched. Germline V gene data show CDR1 as ENHRY and CDR2 as SYGVKD. Written as DNA, the CDR3 is TGTGCCATCAGTGGGGGACTAGCGGGAGGGCCTTACGAGCAGTACTTC. This sequence encodes CAISGGLAGGPYEQYF.

V and J are TRBV27 and TRBJ2-2, with 12 bases lining up with TRBD2. V lost 4 bases and J lost 5; bases outside the gene matches: 11. Germline values: CDR1 MNHEY, CDR2 SMNVEV (reference sequence). This CDR3 has 18 residues. DNA of the CDR3: TGTGCCAGCAGTTGGACACGACTAGCGGGAGTCTCAACCGGGGAGCTGTTTTTT. It encodes CASSWTRLAGVSTGELFF.

The V gene is TRBV27, the J gene TRBJ2-1, with D possibly matching TRBD2 (5 bases). The CDR3 length is 16 residues. From germline, CDR1 is MNHEY and CDR2 SMNVEV (reference sequence). V lost 1 base and J 4 bases, leaving 14 bases between the germline ends. The CDR3 protein is CASSLWGLASYNEQFF. CDR3 sequence (DNA): TGTGCCAGCAGTTTATGGGGTCTAGCCTCGTACAATGAGCAGTTCTTC.

The J gene is TRBJ2-5, the V gene TRBV3-1 (or the pseudogene TRBV3-2), with 8 bases identical to TRBD2. This CDR3 has 17 residues. Trimming took 0 bases from V and 5 from J; bases not matched to a gene: 11. Germline lookup yields CDR1 LGHDT and CDR2 YNNKEL (reference sequence). CDR3 residues: CASSQEGGLAGRETQYF. In DNA form, the CDR3 reads TGTGCCAGCAGCCAAGAAGGGGGGCTAGCGGGCCGGGAGACCCAGTACTTC.

The CDR3 protein is CASSQVLEGTNTGELFF. The CDR3 DNA sequence: TGCGCCAGCAGCCAAGTTCTAGAGGGTACGAACACCGGGGAGCTGTTTTTT. The rearrangement joins TRBV4-3 to TRBJ2-2; tentative D call: TRBD2 (5 bases). The CDR3 is made up of 17 amino acids. V lost 1 base and J 0 bases, leaving 12 bases between the germline ends. Germline V gene lookup returns CDR1 LGHNA and CDR2 YSLEER.

This clone was picked up one time. The chain has TRBV6-2 or TRBV6-3 and TRBJ2-5; TRBD2 matches 8 bases. J was trimmed by 5 bases and V by 6 bases; bases with no gene match: 8. CDR3 length: 14 amino acids. CDR1 is MNHEY, CDR2 SVGEGT, per germline. The CDR3 here is CASSPRTSWETQYF. Written as DNA, the CDR3 is TGTGCCAGCAGCCCCAGGACTAGCTGGGAGACCCAGTACTTC.

V usage is TRBV11-2 and J usage is TRBJ1-1; D gene unclear. Per the germline V gene, CDR1 is SGHAT and CDR2 is FQNNGV. The length of the CDR3 is 13 residues. Trimming removed 5 bases from V and 5 bases from J, with 12 bases in between. The CDR3 DNA sequence: TGTGCCAGCAGCCCCACTCATGTTACTGAAGCTTTCTTT. Translation gives CASSPTHVTEAFF.

The chain is built from TRBV12-5 and TRBJ1-6, with unresolved D. The V and J ends lost 7 bases and 6 bases respectively, with 13 bases between them. The CDR3 totals 14 residues. Per the germline V gene, CDR1 is LGHNT and CDR2 is FRNRAP. The CDR3 reads CASAPPGTNSPLHF. As DNA, the CDR3 is TGTGCTAGTGCCCCCCCAGGCACTAATTCACCCCTCCACTTT.

The chain carries TRBV6-2 or TRBV6-3 and TRBJ2-7, with D maybe TRBD1 (5 bases). This CDR3 contains 14 residues. Between the trimmed V and J ends, which lost 4 bases and 6 bases, there was a span of 16 bases. Per the germline V gene, CDR1 is MNHEY and CDR2 is SVGEGT. Written as DNA, the CDR3 is TGTGCCAGCAGTTTATGGCAGGGAATAGGCGAGCAGTACTTC. It is translated as CASSLWQGIGEQYF.

This rearrangement joins TRBV7-2 to TRBJ1-2; 8 bases fit TRBD1. From germline, CDR1 is SGHTA and CDR2 FQGNSA. The trim removed 2 bases at V and 8 bases at J, leaving 10 bases unmatched. The CDR3 is made up of 15 amino acids. In DNA form, the CDR3 reads TGTGCCAGCAGCTTATCCCCGCAGGGGGCAAGAGGCTACACCTTC. Amino acids: CASSLSPQGARGYTF.

V and J are TRBV5-6 and TRBJ2-1, with 11 bases matching TRBD1. V dropped 4 bases and J dropped 2; count of bases not matched to a gene: 5. The germline V gene has CDR1 SGHDT and CDR2 YYEEEE. The CDR3 extends over 16 amino acids. CDR3 in DNA: TGTGCCAGCAGCGACGGGACAGGGGGTCCCTACAATGAGCAGTTCTTC. Its translation: CASSDGTGGPYNEQFF.

This clone was seen a few times. The rearrangement uses TRBV10-2 and TRBJ2-1, with D perhaps TRBD2 (6 bases). CDR3 length: 15 amino acids. Germline V gene data show CDR1 as WSHSY and CDR2 as SAAADI. The V and J ends lost 6 bases and 3 bases respectively, with 15 bases between them. CDR3 nucleotide sequence: TGCGCCAGCAGGTCCCCGGGCGGGGACTACAATGAGCAGTTCTTC. This gives the protein CASRSPGGDYNEQFF.

This chain links TRBV10-3 with TRBJ2-3, with D tentatively TRBD2 (5 bases). Deletions cut 6 bases from V and 3 bases from J, with 13 bases between. CDR1 and CDR2 from the germline V gene are ENHRY and SYGVKD. The CDR3 runs to 14 residues. For the CDR3, the DNA is TGTGCCATCAGCTCCAGCGGCATTACAGATACGCAGTATTTT. Amino acids: CAISSSGITDTQYF.

The chain uses TRBV29-1 and TRBJ2-5; a weak D match, TRBD2 (6 bases). Germline CDR1 and CDR2: SQVTM and ANQGSEA. Trimming removed 3 bases from V and 4 bases from J, with 9 bases in between. The CDR3 length is 12 residues. The CDR3 loop reads CSVESGGETQYF. Here the CDR3 DNA reads TGCAGCGTTGAGTCCGGGGGAGAGACCCAGTACTTC.

This clone was seen a few times. The chain links TRBV9 to TRBJ1-1, with D possibly being TRBD1 (5 bases). Trimming removed 0 bases from V and 0 bases from J, with 9 bases in between. CDR1 and CDR2 (germline): SGDLS, YYNGEE. The CDR3 is made up of 15 amino acids. The DNA for the CDR3 is TGTGCCAGCAGCGTAGCTCCAGGGATGAACACTGAAGCTTTCTTT. As protein: CASSVAPGMNTEAFF.

The CDR3 DNA reads as TGTGCCAGCAGCTTAGGAGGGGGAGGGGGAGGAACTGAAGCTTTCTTT. Encoded protein: CASSLGGGGGGTEAFF. The chain links TRBV7-2 to TRBJ1-1; tentative D call: TRBD1 (6 bases). This CDR3 has 16 amino acids. V lost 1 base and J lost 5, with 17 bases in between. In germline, CDR1 is SGHTA, CDR2 FQGNSA.

On this clone itself: Other nucleotide sequences in the sample specify the same CDR3. The chain has TRBV7-9 and TRBJ1-2; 7 bases line up with TRBD1. The CDR3 is made up of 13 amino acids. J was trimmed by 6 bases and V by 3 bases; bases with no gene match: 4. The germline V gene has CDR1 SEHNR and CDR2 FQNEAQ (reference sequence). CDR3 sequence: CASSLVTGDGYTF. The CDR3 DNA follows: TGTGCCAGCAGCTTGGTTACAGGGGATGGCTACACCTTC.